What follows is one TCR beta chain and its context. The sample comes from a study of T cells in localized non-small cell lung cancer. The CDR3 sequence is 17 residues long. Germline lookup yields CDR1 LNHDA and CDR2 SQIVND (reference sequence). V was clipped by 5 bases and J by 3 bases, with 20 bases between them. Here immunoSEQ multiplex PCR was the method, and the copy in TCRdb shows in-frame clones only, minus some. The sample gives about 70,000 clones, about nine tenths of which show up once; 21% is in the top ten. The clonotype was recovered from a male donor at least 60 years old with stage III squamous cell lung carcinoma. This chain joins TRBV19 and TRBJ1-5; D ambiguous. The starting material was peripheral blood, obtained before any cancer treatment. The CDR3 loop reads CASSVYLGQSNNQPQHF. The CDR3 region has the DNA TGTGCCAGTAGTGTGTACCTAGGGCAGTCTAACAATCAGCCCCAGCATTTT.